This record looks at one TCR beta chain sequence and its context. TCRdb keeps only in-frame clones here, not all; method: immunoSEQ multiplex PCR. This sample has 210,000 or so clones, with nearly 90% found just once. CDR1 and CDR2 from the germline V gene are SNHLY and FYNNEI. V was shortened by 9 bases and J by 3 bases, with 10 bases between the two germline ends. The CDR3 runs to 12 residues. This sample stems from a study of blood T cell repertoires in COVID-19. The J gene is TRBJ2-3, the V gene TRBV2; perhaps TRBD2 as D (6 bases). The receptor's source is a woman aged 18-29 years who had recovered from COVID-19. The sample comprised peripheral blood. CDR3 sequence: CAREGKTDTQYF. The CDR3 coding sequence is TGTGCCAGGGAGGGGAAAACAGATACGCAGTATTTT.